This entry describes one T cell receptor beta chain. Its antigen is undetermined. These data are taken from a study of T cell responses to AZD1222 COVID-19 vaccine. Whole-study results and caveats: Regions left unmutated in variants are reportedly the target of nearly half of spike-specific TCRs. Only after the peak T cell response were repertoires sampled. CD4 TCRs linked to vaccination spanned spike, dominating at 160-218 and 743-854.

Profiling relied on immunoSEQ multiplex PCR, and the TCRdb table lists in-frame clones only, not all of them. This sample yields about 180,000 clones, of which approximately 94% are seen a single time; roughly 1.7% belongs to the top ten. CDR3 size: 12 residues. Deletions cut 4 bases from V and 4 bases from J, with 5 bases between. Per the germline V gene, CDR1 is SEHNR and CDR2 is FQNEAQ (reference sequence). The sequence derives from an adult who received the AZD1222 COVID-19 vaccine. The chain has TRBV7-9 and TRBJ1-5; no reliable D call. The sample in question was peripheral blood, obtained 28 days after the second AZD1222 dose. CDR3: CASSSRNQPQHF. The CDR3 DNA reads TGTGCCAGCAGCTCCAGAAATCAGCCCCAGCATTTT.